This passage covers 12 T cell receptor beta chains from one sample sequenced in a study of cytomegalovirus exposure and HLA in healthy donors. The PCR contained 60 Vbeta and 13 Jbeta primers. Profiled with immunoSEQ multiplex PCR; TCRdb holds only in-frame clones, not every one. The data hold roughly 240,000 clones, with roughly 85% observed a single time. The specimen was PBMCs. These receptors all come from a girl aged 2 to 9 in good health and CMV-seronegative.

The genes are TRBV9 and TRBJ2-5; 13 nucleotides line up with TRBD2. This CDR3 is built from 16 residues. The germline V gene has CDR1 SGDLS and CDR2 YYNGEE. J lost 2 bases, V lost 3 bases, and 4 bases had no gene match. CDR3 bases: TGTGCCAGCAGCGGGACTAGCGGGGGCACTCAAGAGACCCAGTACTTC. Translation gives CASSGTSGGTQETQYF.

The genes are TRBV6-5 and TRBJ2-5, with a possible D match to TRBD1 (6 bases). The CDR3 has 14 residues. With 5 bases removed from V and 8 bases from J, the gap between germline ends came to 18 bases. Germline V gene data show CDR1 as MNHEY and CDR2 as SVGAGI. CDR3 amino acids: CASSQTGFGSTQYF. The CDR3 nucleotides read TGTGCCAGCAGTCAAACAGGGTTTGGGAGTACCCAGTACTTC.

The chain links TRBV27 to TRBJ2-1, with 8 bases that match TRBD2. Per the germline V gene, CDR1 is MNHEY and CDR2 is SMNVEV (reference sequence). This CDR3 spans 15 amino acids. Losses at the gene ends were 6 bases for V and 8 bases for J; bases not matched to a gene: 12. The CDR3 sequence is CASRPPGTRGDEQFF. In DNA form, the CDR3 reads TGTGCCAGCAGGCCCCCCGGGACTAGAGGCGATGAGCAGTTCTTC.

V is TRBV5-6 and J is TRBJ1-2; 8 bases fit TRBD1. The V and J ends lost 5 bases and 5 bases, in that order; junction bases with no gene match: 5. Germline-derived CDR1 and CDR2 are SGHDT and YYEEEE. The CDR3 is 13 amino acids. The CDR3 loop is CASRRQGTYGYTF. The CDR3 coding sequence is TGTGCCAGCAGAAGACAGGGGACGTATGGCTACACCTTC.

This clone was found a few times. The rearrangement uses TRBV30 and TRBJ1-1; 7 nucleotides line up with TRBD1. Germline V gives CDR1 GTSNPN, CDR2 SVGIG (reference sequence). This CDR3 region has 13 residues. V trimming: 2 bases; J trimming: 3 bases; junction bases outside the gene matches: 3. CDR3 sequence: CAWSTGVDTEAFF. CDR3 nucleotide sequence: TGTGCCTGGAGTACAGGGGTCGACACTGAAGCTTTCTTT.

This clone has just one count. The CDR3 sequence is CASSRLLAGASTDTQYF. CDR3 in DNA: TGTGCCAGCAGCCGACTCCTGGCGGGGGCTAGCACAGATACGCAGTATTTT. This chain uses TRBV5-4 with TRBJ2-3, with D possibly TRBD2 on 7 matching bases. The CDR3 is 17 amino acids. Germline V gene data show CDR1 as SGHNT and CDR2 as YYREEE (reference sequence). The germline V and J ends were trimmed by 4 bases and 0 bases, with 18 bases remaining between them. Full variable domain (rest looked up from reference TRBV5-4 and TRBJ2-3): ETGVTQSPTHLIKTRGQQVTLRCSSQSGHNTVSWYQQALGQGPQFIFQYYREEENGRGNFPPRFSGLQFPNYSSELNVNALELDDSALYLCASSRLLAGASTDTQYFGPGTRLTVL.

This clone was recorded only once. V gene TRBV9 combines with J gene TRBJ1-1; 8 bases map to TRBD1. With 0 bases clipped from V and 0 bases from J, the junction kept 10 bases outside the gene matches. The germline CDR1 and CDR2 sequences are SGDLS and YYNGEE. The CDR3 has 18 residues. DNA for the CDR3: TGTGCCAGCAGCGTAGATGGACAGGGCCGCACCATGAACACTGAAGCTTTCTTT. Translating it yields CASSVDGQGRTMNTEAFF.

The chain is built from TRBV7-8 and TRBJ2-3, with 7 bases identical to TRBD1. Germline-derived CDR1 and CDR2 are SGHVS and FQNEAQ. J lost 4 bases, V lost 4 bases, and 8 bases had no gene match. CDR3 length equals 15 residues. CDR3 in DNA: TGTGCCAGCAGCTCGGACAGGTTGGACGCAGATACGCAGTATTTT. Translation gives CASSSDRLDADTQYF.

This clone was picked up one time. The rearrangement links TRBV19 to TRBJ2-7, with 8 bases lining up with TRBD1. J gave up 4 bases and V 5 bases, and 16 bases lay outside the gene matches. The CDR3 contains 17 residues. The V gene's germline CDR1 is LNHDA and CDR2 SQIVND (reference sequence). In nucleotides, the CDR3 is TGTGCCAGTAGTCTCGAGGGGATTTGGACAGGGATGTACGAGCAGTACTTC. As protein: CASSLEGIWTGMYEQYF.

This clone was found a few times. This chain connects TRBV18 to TRBJ1-3; TRBD1 matches at 11 bases. In germline, CDR1 is KGHSH, CDR2 LQKENI. The CDR3 length is 14 residues. V shed 3 bases, J shed 8 bases, and the junction held 3 bases outside the gene matches. The CDR3 DNA is TGTGCCAGCTCACCGGGGACAGGGGGATACACCATATATTTT. It codes for CASSPGTGGYTIYF. The variable domain in full, with the rest retrieved from reference TRBV18 and TRBJ1-3, is NAGVMQNPRHLVRRRGQEARLRCSPMKGHSHVYWYRQLPEEGLKFMVYLQKENIIDESGMPKERFSAEFPKEGPSILRIQQVVRGDSAAYFCASSPGTGGYTIYFGEGSWLTVV.

The gene calls are TRBV18 and TRBJ2-5, with 7 bases matching TRBD1. CDR3 length equals 13 residues. V shed 6 bases and J 4 bases; nucleotides not matched to a gene: 5. Germline V gene sequence: CDR1 KGHSH, CDR2 LQKENI. CDR3 amino acids: CASSTGIPETQYF. The CDR3, as DNA: TGTGCCAGCTCGACAGGGATCCCAGAGACCCAGTACTTC.

The chain uses TRBV7-2 and TRBJ2-7; 8 bases map to TRBD1. The CDR3 is 14 residues long. J lost 2 bases, V lost 6 bases, and 6 bases had no gene match. Germline CDR1 is SGHTA and CDR2 is FQGNSA. CDR3 amino acids: CASRMDRATYEQYF. The CDR3 bases are TGTGCCAGCAGGATGGACAGGGCCACCTACGAGCAGTACTTC.